The entry that follows covers one T cell receptor beta chain sequence. Antigen: not known. This specimen comes from a study of T cells after yellow fever vaccination. Looking at the study overall: Each low-cell-number fraction was prepared by means of SMART-Seq v4 Ultra Low Input. Whole-study results and caveats: Weaker overall, the secondary response nonetheless peaked faster (day 5 versus 15). Primary-vaccination clones mostly resurfaced post-booster (approximately 96% CD4, roughly 90% CD8). Some clonotypes were seen in both the CD4 and the CD8 compartments. These made up a small share and likely arose from convergent recombination.

V trimming: 1 base; J trimming: 7 bases; junction bases outside the gene matches: 8. This CDR3 spans 16 amino acids. Germline V gene sequence: CDR1 SGHRS, CDR2 YFSETQ. One entry per CDR3 protein results from TCRdb running MiXCR on the 5' RACE reads. Of approximately 580,000 distinct CDR3 sequences detected, 17% appear once; the ten largest clones hold 17%. This receptor was identified in a man in his late teens or twenties who received the YFV17D yellow fever vaccine. The V call is TRBV5-1, the J call TRBJ2-1; TRBD2 matches at 10 bases. Source: PBMCs, taken 5 to 6 days after the first yellow fever vaccination. DNA of the CDR3: TGCGCCAGCAGCTTGAGCAAACTAGCGGGGACAAATGAGCAGTTCTTC. Encoded protein: CASSLSKLAGTNEQFF.